The source of this TCR beta chain is a study of Ad26.COV2.S vaccination and SARS-CoV-2 variants. At the level of the study: Dosing was one shot or two shots 56 days apart. General study results and limits: Vaccine recipients showed a spike-specific TCR breadth that was higher than in placebo recipients. Across vaccine and placebo recipients, the breadth of non-spike TCRs was similar.

Germline assignment: CDR1 LGHDT and CDR2 YNNKEL (reference sequence). This CDR3 is built from 15 residues. The ends lost 5 bases at V and 5 bases at J; junction bases unmatched: 7. Details on this clone: Its specificity is unknown.

The table came from immunoSEQ multiplex PCR; TCRdb's copy has only in-frame clones and leaves some out. The sample includes around 420,000 clones, 70% to 90% seen only once; the top ten take about 3.6%. The treatment denotes: 15 to 20 received Ad26.COV2.S at low or high dose, single or two shots; roughly 5 received placebo; per-sample allocation not given. Sampling happened 63 days after the first vaccine or placebo injection. The input for sequencing was peripheral blood, taken in a trial of Ad26.COV2.S vaccine versus placebo. This sequence originates from a person aged 18-65 years who received the Ad26.COV2.S COVID-19 vaccine or a placebo. The chain recombines TRBV3-1 (or the pseudogene TRBV3-2) with TRBJ2-1; 9 nucleotides agree with TRBD2. CDR3 DNA: TGTGCCAGCAGCTGTGGCGGGGGGGAAAACAATGAGCAGTTCTTC. It encodes CASSCGGGENNEQFF.